The 15 T cell receptor beta chains listed next were all sequenced from one sample in a study of shared clonotypes between healthy human individuals. Sequencing used immunoSEQ multiplex PCR; TCRdb keeps in-frame clones, though not all of them. Of about 470,000 clones in the sample, around 79% are singletons; the top ten hold around 14%. Sequences were obtained from PBMCs. The receptor source for this set is a woman between 35 and 50 years old in good health. Some clones in this sample may be carry-over from other donors' samples.

The V gene is TRBV15, the J gene TRBJ2-3, with TRBD1 matching over 9 bases. Germline V gene sequence: CDR1 LNHNV, CDR2 YYDKDF (reference sequence). The J segment lost 4 bases and the V segment lost 5 bases, leaving 10 bases of the junction unmatched. The CDR3 contains 16 residues. CDR3 sequence reads: CATSQPGQGKSDTQYF. The CDR3, as DNA: TGTGCCACCAGCCAACCGGGACAGGGTAAATCAGATACGCAGTATTTT.

This clone has just a few counts. The V gene is TRBV2, the J gene TRBJ1-3; the match to TRBD1 covers 7 bases. CDR1 is SNHLY, CDR2 FYNNEI, per germline. The ends lost 6 bases at V and 3 bases at J; junction bases unmatched: 2. The CDR3 is 13 amino acids. The CDR3 nucleotides read TGTGCCAGCAGGCACAGGGGTGGAAACACCATATATTTT. This gives the protein CASRHRGGNTIYF.

The genes are TRBV28 and TRBJ1-6, with unresolved D. The CDR3 length is 13 residues. Germline lookup yields CDR1 MDHEN and CDR2 SYDVKM. The V gene lost 4 bases and the J gene lost 9 bases, with 10 bases spanning the gap. CDR3 loop: CASSSGAGSPLHF. In nucleotides, the CDR3 is TGTGCCAGCAGTTCCGGAGCAGGTTCACCCCTCCACTTT. Full variable domain (rest looked up from reference TRBV28 and TRBJ1-6): DVKVTQSSRYLVKRTGEKVFLECVQDMDHENMFWYRQDPGLGLRLIYFSYDVKMKEKGDIPEGYSVSREKKERFSLILESASTNQTSMYLCASSSGAGSPLHFGNGTRLTVT.

The V and J genes are TRBV5-1 and TRBJ2-5; D is undetermined. This CDR3 is 12 amino acids long. Looked up from germline, CDR1 is SGHRS and CDR2 is YFSETQ. The V and J ends lost 0 bases and 5 bases respectively, with 5 bases between them. The CDR3 sequence is CASSLVLETQYF. CDR3 sequence (DNA): TGCGCCAGCAGCTTGGTCTTGGAGACCCAGTACTTC.

This clone was recorded only once. The rearrangement joins TRBV6-5 to TRBJ2-1; TRBD2 agrees at 10 bases. Germline CDR1 MNHEY, CDR2 SVGAGI. Trimming at V came to 6 bases and at J to 4 bases, leaving 6 bases not matched to a gene. This CDR3 is built from 15 residues. DNA for the CDR3: TGTGCCAGCAGACAAGGACTAGCGGATTACAATGAGCAGTTCTTC. Translation: CASRQGLADYNEQFF.

This chain links TRBV18 with TRBJ1-1; 8 bases are a match to TRBD1. V lost 8 bases to trimming and J lost 1 base; unmatched junction nucleotides: 6. This CDR3 is built from 14 residues. The germline V gene has CDR1 KGHSH and CDR2 LQKENI. CDR3 sequence: CASQPDRANTEAFF. The CDR3 region has the DNA TGTGCCAGCCAACCGGACAGGGCGAACACTGAAGCTTTCTTT.

This rearrangement joins TRBV6-5 to TRBJ1-1; the D gene is possibly TRBD1 (6 bases). The V gene lost 0 bases and the J gene lost 4 bases, with 9 bases spanning the gap. This CDR3 spans 14 amino acids. Germline loops: CDR1 MNHEY, CDR2 SVGAGI. The CDR3 sequence is CASSYSRGTTEAFF. CDR3 nucleotides: TGTGCCAGCAGTTACTCTAGGGGGACCACTGAAGCTTTCTTT.

J is TRBJ1-1 and V is TRBV9; D unclear. This CDR3 has 13 residues. Trimming removed 3 bases at V and 1 base at J, with 7 bases between. CDR1 and CDR2 from the germline V gene are SGDLS and YYNGEE. CDR3 coding DNA: TGTGCCAGCAGCGCTAATACGAACACTGAAGCTTTCTTT. Its translation is CASSANTNTEAFF.

The V and J genes are TRBV11-2 and TRBJ2-1; 11 positions match TRBD2. V lost 1 base and J lost 5; bases outside the gene matches: 1. CDR3 length equals 15 residues. The germline V gene has CDR1 SGHAT and CDR2 FQNNGV. The CDR3 region is CASSLGLAGHNEQFF. In DNA, the CDR3 is TGTGCCAGCAGCTTAGGACTAGCGGGGCACAATGAGCAGTTCTTC.

This chain joins TRBV7-9 and TRBJ1-4; no clear D gene. The CDR3 sequence is 15 residues long. Per the germline V gene, CDR1 is SEHNR and CDR2 is FQNEAQ (reference sequence). Trimming stripped 0 bases from V and 7 bases from J, with 12 bases between. The CDR3 region is CASSLAGGGTEKLFF. CDR3 in DNA: TGTGCCAGCAGCTTAGCGGGTGGAGGAACTGAAAAACTGTTTTTT.

The V and J genes are TRBV5-6 and TRBJ1-3, with D uncertain. V lost 5 bases to trimming and J lost 2 bases, with 5 bases between them. The CDR3 runs 12 residues. Per the germline V gene, CDR1 is SGHDT and CDR2 is YYEEEE. The CDR3 reads CASRAAGNTIYF. In DNA form, the CDR3 reads TGTGCCAGCAGAGCAGCTGGAAACACCATATATTTT.

The rearrangement uses TRBV19 and TRBJ2-3, with D hard to call. Germline V gene data show CDR1 as LNHDA and CDR2 as SQIVND (reference sequence). V lost 6 bases and J lost 1, with 8 bases in between. This CDR3 is built from 13 residues. CDR3 DNA sequence: TGTGCCAGTAGCCCAACAGGCACAGATACGCAGTATTTT. It yields the protein CASSPTGTDTQYF.

The V and J genes are TRBV19 and TRBJ1-1, with D unresolved. Trimming took off 3 bases at V and 6 bases at J, with 11 bases between the two ends. Germline V lookup: CDR1 LNHDA, CDR2 SQIVND (reference sequence). This CDR3 has 13 amino acids. The CDR3 loop is CASSMGLASEAFF. DNA of the CDR3: TGTGCCAGTAGTATGGGTTTAGCCTCTGAAGCTTTCTTT.

The chain uses TRBV11-2 and TRBJ2-7; weak D call: TRBD1 (5 bases). Trimming cost V 5 bases and J 2 bases, with 16 bases left between them. Germline V gives CDR1 SGHAT, CDR2 FQNNGV. The CDR3 runs to 15 residues. CDR3 bases: TGTGCCAGCAGCAACGCCCCGGACAAAACCTACGAGCAGTACTTC. This codes for CASSNAPDKTYEQYF.

The rearrangement links TRBV10-2 to TRBJ1-2, with a weak D call TRBD1 (5 bases). Germline-derived CDR1 and CDR2 are WSHSY and SAAADI. Trimming stripped 0 bases from V and 8 bases from J, with 7 bases between. This CDR3 has 12 amino acids. As DNA, the CDR3 is TGCGCCAGCAGTGAGTCGGAGGGGGGCTACACCTTC. Encoded protein: CASSESEGGYTF.